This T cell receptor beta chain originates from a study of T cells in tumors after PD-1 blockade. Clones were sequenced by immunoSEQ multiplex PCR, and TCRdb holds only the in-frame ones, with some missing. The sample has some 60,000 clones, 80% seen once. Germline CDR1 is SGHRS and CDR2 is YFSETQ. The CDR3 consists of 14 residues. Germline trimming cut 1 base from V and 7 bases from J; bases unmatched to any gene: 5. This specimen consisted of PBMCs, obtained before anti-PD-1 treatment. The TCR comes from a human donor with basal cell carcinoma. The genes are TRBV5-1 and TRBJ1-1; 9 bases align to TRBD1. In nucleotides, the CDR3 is TGCGCCAGCAGCTTGAGGGACAGGGATGATGAAGCTTTCTTT. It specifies CASSLRDRDDEAFF.